This TCR beta chain was captured in a study of identical twins. General observations from the study: Findings came from cross-sectional statistics, without long-term follow-up of donors. Memory repertoires showed no such pattern, whereas abundant cord blood beta clonotypes carried fewer insertions.

In this sample, this clonotype is medium-sized. Its target is unknown. TCRdb independently ran MiXCR on the 5' RACE reads; one entry per CDR3 protein. This table holds 200,000 to 250,000 distinct CDR3 sequences, under 8.5% found once. Germline-derived CDR1 and CDR2 are SGHVS and FNYEAQ. The length of the CDR3 is 15 residues. With 5 bases clipped from V and 4 bases from J, the junction kept 6 bases outside the gene matches. These sequences were also reported in another study, on T cells expressing NK-cell markers. Per that study: NKG2C+ dominant clonotype frequencies in roughly six donors were about 1.0-7.0% of CD8+ T cells. Once again these clonotypes came out on top in the CD3+CD56-NKG2C+ fraction of a few donors.

The receptor was derived from a woman aged 18-30 years in good health. Sequencing was performed on CD8+ T cells sorted from blood. J is TRBJ1-3 and V is TRBV7-6; 9 nucleotides match TRBD1. The CDR3 is CASSRTGGSGNTIYF. The CDR3 bases are TGTGCCAGCAGCCGAACAGGGGGCTCCGGAAACACCATATATTTT.